Below, one T cell receptor beta chain is given with its context. This sample stems from a study of blood T cell repertoires in COVID-19. Study information: The origin of the acute and convalescent COVID-19 samples was the United States, Italy and Spain. PBMCs, B-cell-depleted T cells, or T cells provided the cDNA or gDNA that made up the material.

In the authors' workflow: Amplification from reference gene primers served as the basis for estimated nucleated cell counts. TCRdb keeps only in-frame clones here, not all; method: immunoSEQ multiplex PCR. V and J calls and clone size are copied from that table; D and trimming were computed from the DNA. The sample consists of about 400,000 clones, 70% to 90% of them appearing once. V lost 3 bases to trimming and J lost 10 bases, with 14 bases between them. In germline, CDR1 is SGHNT, CDR2 YYREEE (reference sequence). The CDR3 totals 12 residues. The chain couples TRBV5-4 to TRBJ2-7; no reliable D call. The sample consisted of PBMCs or T cells enriched from blood (not recorded which). This receptor was obtained from a young woman with acute COVID-19. CDR3 in amino acids: CASSSDPQVQYF. The CDR3 DNA reads TGTGCCAGCAGCTCAGACCCTCAGGTTCAGTACTTC. Drawing the rest from reference TRBV5-4 and TRBJ2-7, the complete variable domain is ETGVTQSPTHLIKTRGQQVTLRCSSQSGHNTVSWYQQALGQGPQFIFQYYREEENGRGNFPPRFSGLQFPNYSSELNVNALELDDSALYLCASSSDPQVQYFGPGTRLTVT.